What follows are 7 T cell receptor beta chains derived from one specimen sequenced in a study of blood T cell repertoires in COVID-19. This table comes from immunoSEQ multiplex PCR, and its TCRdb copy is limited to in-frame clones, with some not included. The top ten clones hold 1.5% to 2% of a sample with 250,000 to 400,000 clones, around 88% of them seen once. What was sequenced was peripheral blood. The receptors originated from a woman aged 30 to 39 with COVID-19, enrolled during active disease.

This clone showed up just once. This CDR3 reads CASSTAGGGETQYF. The CDR3 DNA reads as TGTGCCAGCTCAACGGCGGGAGGAGGGGAGACCCAGTACTTC. The chain carries TRBV18 and TRBJ2-5; 8 nucleotides align to TRBD2. The CDR3 totals 14 residues. The V and J ends lost 5 bases and 5 bases, in that order; junction bases with no gene match: 7. Germline CDR1 reads KGHSH; CDR2 reads LQKENI. The entire variable domain, with the rest obtained from reference TRBV18 and TRBJ2-5, is as follows: NAGVMQNPRHLVRRRGQEARLRCSPMKGHSHVYWYRQLPEEGLKFMVYLQKENIIDESGMPKERFSAEFPKEGPSILRIQQVVRGDSAAYFCASSTAGGGETQYFGPGTRLLVL.

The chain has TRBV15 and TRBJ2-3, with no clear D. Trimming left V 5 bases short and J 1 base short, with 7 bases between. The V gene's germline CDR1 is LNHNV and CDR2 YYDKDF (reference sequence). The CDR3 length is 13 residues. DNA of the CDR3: TGTGCCACCAGCCCCGGTGGCACAGATACGCAGTATTTT. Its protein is CATSPGGTDTQYF.

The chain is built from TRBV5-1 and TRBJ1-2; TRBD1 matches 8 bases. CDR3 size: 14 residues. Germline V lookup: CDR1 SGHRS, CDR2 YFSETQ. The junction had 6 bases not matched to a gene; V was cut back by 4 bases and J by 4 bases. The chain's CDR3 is CASSAGQGSYGYTF. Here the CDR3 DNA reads TGCGCCAGCAGCGCAGGACAGGGCAGCTATGGCTACACCTTC.

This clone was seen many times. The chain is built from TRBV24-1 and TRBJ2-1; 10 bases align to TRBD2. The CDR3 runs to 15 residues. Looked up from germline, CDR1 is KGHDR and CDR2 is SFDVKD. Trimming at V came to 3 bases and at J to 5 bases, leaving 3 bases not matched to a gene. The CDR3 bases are TGTGCCACCAGTGATCAGCGGGGGGGTAACAATGAGCAGTTCTTC. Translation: CATSDQRGGNNEQFF.

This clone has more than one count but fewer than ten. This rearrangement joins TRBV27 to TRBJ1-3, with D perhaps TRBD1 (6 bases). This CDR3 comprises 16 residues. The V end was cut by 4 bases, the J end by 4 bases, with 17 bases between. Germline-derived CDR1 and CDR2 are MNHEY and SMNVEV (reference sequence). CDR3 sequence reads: CASSSSGTLGGNTIYF. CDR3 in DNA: TGTGCCAGCAGTTCTTCCGGGACATTGGGCGGAAACACCATATATTTT.

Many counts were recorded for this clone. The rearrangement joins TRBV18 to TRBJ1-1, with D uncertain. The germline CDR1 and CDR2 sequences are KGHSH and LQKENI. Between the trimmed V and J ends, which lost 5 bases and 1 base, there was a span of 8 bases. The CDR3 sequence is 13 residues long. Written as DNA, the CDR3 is TGTGCCAGCTCATCGGACTGGAACACTGAAGCTTTCTTT. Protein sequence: CASSSDWNTEAFF.

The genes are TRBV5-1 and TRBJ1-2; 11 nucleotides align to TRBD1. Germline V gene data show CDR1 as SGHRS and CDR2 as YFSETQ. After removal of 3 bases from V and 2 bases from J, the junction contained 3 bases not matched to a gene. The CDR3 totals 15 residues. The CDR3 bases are TGCGCCAGCAGCTCGGACAGGGGGCTCAACTATGGCTACACCTTC. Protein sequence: CASSSDRGLNYGYTF.